These T cell receptor beta chains were read from a single sample in a study of graft-versus-host responses after intestinal transplantation. Profiling relied on immunoSEQ multiplex PCR, and the TCRdb table lists in-frame clones only, not all of them. The table includes approximately 82,000 clones, 91% detected once. No antigen has been assigned to these receptors. Sample: unstimulated CD4+ T cells sorted from spleen or lymph node cells, taken before intestinal transplant. The receptor set was obtained from a human donor who received an intestinal transplant. Both conserved end residues are part of each CDR3. The order of the fields is V gene, clone size, D gene, J gene, CDR3 protein, CDR3 DNA. A D gene is named only where the DNA matches it firmly. Clone size, where shown, is once, few, many, or a class for clones that have expanded.

V: TRBV2; size: NA; D: TRBD2; J: TRBJ2-1; CDR3: CASRRGANNEQFF; DNA: TGTGCCAGTCGGCGGGGGGCAAACAATGAGCAGTTCTTC
V: TRBV7-2; size: NA; D: TRBD1; J: TRBJ1-2; CDR3: CASSLLVGQGANGYTF; DNA: TGTGCCAGCAGCTTACTTGTAGGACAGGGGGCGAACGGCTACACCTTC
V: TRBV7-2; size: NA; D: NA; J: TRBJ2-1; CDR3: CASSPDYFEQFF; DNA: TGTGCCAGCAGCCCAGACTATTTTGAGCAGTTCTTC
V: TRBV2; size: NA; D: NA; J: TRBJ2-5; CDR3: CASMASTQETQYF; DNA: TGTGCCAGCATGGCTAGCACACAAGAGACCCAGTACTTC
V: TRBV6-5; size: NA; D: TRBD1; J: TRBJ1-6; CDR3: CASRGTGGETPLHF; DNA: TGTGCCAGCAGGGGGACAGGAGGGGAAACACCCCTCCACTTT
V: TRBV10-2; size: NA; D: TRBD1; J: TRBJ2-7; CDR3: CASSQGQGGYEQYF; DNA: TGCGCCAGCAGTCAAGGACAGGGCGGATACGAGCAGTACTTC
V: TRBV10-2; size: NA; D: NA; J: TRBJ2-1; CDR3: CASREGTSEQFF; DNA: TGCGCCAGCAGAGAAGGGACTTCCGAGCAGTTCTTC
V: TRBV19; size: NA; D: NA; J: TRBJ2-7; CDR3: CASSVVIGGTYEQYF; DNA: TGTGCCAGTAGTGTGGTCATTGGGGGCACCTACGAGCAGTACTTC
V: TRBV9; size: NA; D: TRBD2; J: TRBJ2-1; CDR3: CASSVVGSGGAREQFF; DNA: TGTGCCAGCAGCGTAGTGGGAAGCGGGGGGGCGCGTGAGCAGTTCTTC
V: TRBV7-2; size: once; D: NA; J: TRBJ2-7; CDR3: CASSPPAVSYEQYF; DNA: TGTGCCAGCAGCCCCCCCGCGGTCTCCTACGAGCAGTACTTC
V: TRBV7-2; size: NA; D: NA; J: TRBJ1-1; CDR3: CASSLRTWGEMNTEAFF; DNA: TGTGCCAGCAGCTTAAGAACGTGGGGGGAGATGAACACTGAAGCTTTCTTT
V: TRBV5-6; size: NA; D: NA; J: TRBJ1-2; CDR3: CASSRRGSNYGYTF; DNA: TGTGCCAGCAGCCGGCGGGGGTCTAACTATGGCTACACCTTC
V: TRBV10-3; size: NA; D: TRBD1; J: TRBJ1-1; CDR3: CAISDGQGGNTEAFF; DNA: TGTGCCATCAGTGATGGACAGGGAGGGAACACTGAAGCTTTCTTT
V: TRBV2; size: NA; D: NA; J: TRBJ2-7; CDR3: CASRKDSEQYF; DNA: TGTGCCAGCAGAAAAGACAGCGAGCAGTACTTC
V: TRBV27; size: once; D: NA; J: TRBJ1-5; CDR3: CASSLLSGAGDQPQHF; DNA: TGTGCCAGCAGTTTATTAAGCGGGGCAGGGGATCAGCCCCAGCATTTT
V: TRBV18; size: NA; D: TRBD2; J: TRBJ2-7; CDR3: CASSPRGSGATYEQYF; DNA: TGTGCCAGCTCCCCTCGCGGTAGCGGGGCCACCTACGAGCAGTACTTC
V: TRBV7-9; size: NA; D: TRBD1; J: TRBJ1-2; CDR3: CASSASPGQGNYGYTF; DNA: TGTGCCAGCAGCGCAAGCCCGGGACAGGGAAACTATGGCTACACCTTC
V: TRBV4-3; size: NA; D: TRBD1; J: TRBJ1-3; CDR3: CASSQSTGGSLSGNTIYF; DNA: TGCGCCAGCAGCCAGTCCACAGGGGGCTCGCTCTCTGGAAACACCATATATTTT
V: TRBV30; size: NA; D: NA; J: TRBJ1-1; CDR3: CAWSVGPVTEAFF; DNA: TGTGCCTGGAGTGTGGGGCCTGTCACTGAAGCTTTCTTT
V: TRBV11-3; size: NA; D: NA; J: TRBJ1-6; CDR3: CASSLALSGAPTGPLHF; DNA: TGTGCCAGCAGCTTGGCACTCTCAGGGGCACCAACGGGGCCCCTCCACTTT
V: TRBV14; size: NA; D: NA; J: TRBJ1-2; CDR3: CASSQVSGSYGYTF; DNA: TGTGCCAGCAGCCAAGTTAGCGGGAGCTATGGCTACACCTTC
V: TRBV7-9; size: few; D: NA; J: TRBJ1-3; CDR3: CASSLAGATGAIYF; DNA: TGTGCCAGCAGCTTAGCCGGGGCGACAGGCGCCATATATTTT
V: TRBV11-2; size: NA; D: NA; J: TRBJ2-6; CDR3: CASSLVSGLLSGANVLTF; DNA: TGTGCCAGCAGCTTAGTGTCGGGACTCCTCTCTGGGGCCAACGTCCTGACTTTC
V: TRBV6-5; size: NA; D: NA; J: TRBJ1-1; CDR3: CASSYAETGYTEAFF; DNA: TGTGCCAGCAGTTACGCGGAAACAGGTTACACTGAAGCTTTCTTT
V: TRBV19; size: NA; D: TRBD1; J: TRBJ1-2; CDR3: CASTPGQLLYGYTF; DNA: TGTGCCAGTACCCCGGGACAGCTACTTTATGGCTACACCTTC
V: TRBV28; size: NA; D: NA; J: TRBJ2-3; CDR3: CASSLRAKISSSTDTQYF; DNA: TGTGCCAGCAGTTTGCGGGCTAAAATTTCCTCTAGCACAGATACGCAGTATTTT
V: TRBV10-1; size: few; D: TRBD1; J: TRBJ2-7; CDR3: CASPGQLNRRYEQYF; DNA: TGCGCCAGCCCGGGACAGTTGAATCGTCGCTACGAGCAGTACTTC
V: TRBV19; size: NA; D: TRBD1; J: TRBJ2-3; CDR3: CASRHPGQGIDTQYF; DNA: TGTGCCAGTCGCCATCCGGGACAGGGGATAGATACGCAGTATTTT
V: TRBV7-9; size: once; D: NA; J: TRBJ1-1; CDR3: CASSLDFENTEAFF; DNA: TGTGCCAGCAGCTTAGACTTTGAAAACACTGAAGCTTTCTTT
V: TRBV5-1; size: NA; D: NA; J: TRBJ1-2; CDR3: CASSGQAPFYGYTF; DNA: TGCGCCAGCAGCGGGCAGGCCCCATTCTATGGCTACACCTTC
V: TRBV4-3; size: NA; D: NA; J: TRBJ1-2; CDR3: CASSQGTGNYGYTF; DNA: TGCGCCAGCAGCCAAGGAACAGGGAACTATGGCTACACCTTC
V: TRBV5-1; size: few; D: NA; J: TRBJ1-3; CDR3: CASRPGSGNTIYF; DNA: TGCGCCAGCAGACCAGGGTCTGGAAACACCATATATTTT
V: TRBV27; size: NA; D: TRBD1; J: TRBJ2-7; CDR3: CASSKWTGQAVEQYF; DNA: TGTGCCAGCAGTAAGTGGACAGGGCAGGCAGTCGAGCAGTACTTC
V: TRBV7-2; size: NA; D: NA; J: TRBJ1-2; CDR3: CASSLYGGGNYGYTF; DNA: TGTGCCAGCAGCTTATACGGCGGGGGGAACTATGGCTACACCTTC
V: TRBV27; size: NA; D: TRBD1; J: TRBJ1-1; CDR3: CASSLRNSPGQGLTEAFF; DNA: TGTGCCAGCAGTCTACGTAATTCGCCGGGACAGGGGCTCACTGAAGCTTTCTTT
V: TRBV30; size: NA; D: TRBD1; J: TRBJ1-1; CDR3: CAWRPRGNFNAEAFF; DNA: TGTGCGTGGAGACCCAGGGGGAATTTTAACGCTGAAGCTTTCTTT
V: TRBV11-3; size: NA; D: NA; J: TRBJ2-3; CDR3: CASSFSLPGAGTDTQYF; DNA: TGTGCCAGCAGCTTTTCCTTACCGGGTGCTGGCACAGATACGCAGTATTTT
V: TRBV7-2; size: NA; D: TRBD1; J: TRBJ1-1; CDR3: CASSPQAVQGAVEAFF; DNA: TGTGCCAGCAGCCCCCAAGCAGTACAGGGGGCGGTTGAAGCTTTCTTT
V: TRBV4-3; size: NA; D: TRBD2; J: TRBJ2-2; CDR3: CASSQELAGVTGELFF; DNA: TGCGCCAGCAGCCAAGAGCTAGCGGGGGTTACCGGGGAGCTGTTTTTT
V: TRBV13; size: NA; D: TRBD2; J: TRBJ2-7; CDR3: CASSLIAGGPYEQYF; DNA: TGTGCCAGCAGTCTTATAGCGGGGGGCCCCTACGAGCAGTACTTC